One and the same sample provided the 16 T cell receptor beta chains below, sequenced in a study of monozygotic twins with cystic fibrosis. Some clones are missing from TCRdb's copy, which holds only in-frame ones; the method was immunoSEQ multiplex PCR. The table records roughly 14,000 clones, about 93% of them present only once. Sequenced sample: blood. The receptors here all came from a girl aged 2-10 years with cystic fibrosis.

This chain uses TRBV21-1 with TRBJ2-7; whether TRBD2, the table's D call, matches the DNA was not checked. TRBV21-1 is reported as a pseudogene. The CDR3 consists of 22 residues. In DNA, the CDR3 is TGTGCCAGCAGCAAAGTCCTCATCTTACCGGGGGATAGCGGGAGTCGGTCCTACGAGCAGTACTTC. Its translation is CASSKVLILPGDSGSRSYEQYF.

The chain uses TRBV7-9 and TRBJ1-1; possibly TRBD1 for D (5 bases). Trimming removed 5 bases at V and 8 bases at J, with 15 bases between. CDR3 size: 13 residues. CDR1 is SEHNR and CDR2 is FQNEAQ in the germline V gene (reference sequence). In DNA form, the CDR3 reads TGTGCCAGCAGCCCCCGGGGGGTTCGGGAAGCTTTCTTT. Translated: CASSPRGVREAFF.

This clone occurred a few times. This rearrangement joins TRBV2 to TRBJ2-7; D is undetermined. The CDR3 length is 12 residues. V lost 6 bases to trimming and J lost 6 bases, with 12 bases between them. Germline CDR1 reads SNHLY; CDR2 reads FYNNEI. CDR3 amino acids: CASRAPLPEQYF. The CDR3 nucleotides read TGTGCCAGCAGGGCTCCCTTGCCCGAGCAGTACTTC.

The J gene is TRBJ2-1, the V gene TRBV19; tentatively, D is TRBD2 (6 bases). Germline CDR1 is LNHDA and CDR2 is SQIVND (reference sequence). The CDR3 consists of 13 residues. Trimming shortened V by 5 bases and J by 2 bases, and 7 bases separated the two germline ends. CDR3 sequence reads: CASSAGTYNEQFF. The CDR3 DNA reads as TGTGCCAGTAGTGCGGGAACCTACAATGAGCAGTTCTTC.

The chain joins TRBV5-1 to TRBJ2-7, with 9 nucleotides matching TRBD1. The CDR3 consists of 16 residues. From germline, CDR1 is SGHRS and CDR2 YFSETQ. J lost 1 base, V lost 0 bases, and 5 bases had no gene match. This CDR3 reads CASSLAYDRGSYEQYF. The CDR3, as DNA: TGCGCCAGCAGCTTGGCTTACGACAGGGGGTCCTACGAGCAGTACTTC.

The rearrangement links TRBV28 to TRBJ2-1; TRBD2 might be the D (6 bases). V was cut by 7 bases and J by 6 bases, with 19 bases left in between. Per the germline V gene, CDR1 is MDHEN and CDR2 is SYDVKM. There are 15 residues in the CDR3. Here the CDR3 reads CASTQGGTNGNEQFF. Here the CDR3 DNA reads TGTGCCAGCACCCAAGGCGGGACCAATGGCAATGAGCAGTTCTTC.

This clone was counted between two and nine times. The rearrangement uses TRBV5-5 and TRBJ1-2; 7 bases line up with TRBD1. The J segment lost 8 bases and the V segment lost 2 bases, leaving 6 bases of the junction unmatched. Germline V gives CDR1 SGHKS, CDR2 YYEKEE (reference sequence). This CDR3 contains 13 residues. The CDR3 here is CASSLKGAGGYTF. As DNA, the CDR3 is TGTGCCAGCAGCTTAAAGGGGGCCGGAGGCTACACCTTC.

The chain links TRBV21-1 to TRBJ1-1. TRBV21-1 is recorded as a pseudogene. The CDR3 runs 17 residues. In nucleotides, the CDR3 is TGTGCCAGCAGCAAAGGTGGGTGGCAAGCCTGGAACACTGAAGCTTTCTTT. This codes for CASSKGGWQAWNTEAFF.

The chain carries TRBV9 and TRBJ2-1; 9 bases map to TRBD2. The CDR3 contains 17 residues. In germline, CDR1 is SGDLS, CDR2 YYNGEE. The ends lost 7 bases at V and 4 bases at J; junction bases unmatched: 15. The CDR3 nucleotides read TGTGCCAGCGGGGGGGCTAGCGGGACTCCCCGGTACAATGAGCAGTTCTTC. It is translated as CASGGASGTPRYNEQFF.

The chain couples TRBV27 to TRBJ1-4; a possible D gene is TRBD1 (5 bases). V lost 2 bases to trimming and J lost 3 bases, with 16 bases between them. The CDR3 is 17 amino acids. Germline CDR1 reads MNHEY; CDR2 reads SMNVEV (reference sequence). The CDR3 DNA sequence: TGTGCCAGCAGTTTAGTCTCAGCAGGGTTCGCTAATGAAAAACTGTTTTTT. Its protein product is CASSLVSAGFANEKLFF.

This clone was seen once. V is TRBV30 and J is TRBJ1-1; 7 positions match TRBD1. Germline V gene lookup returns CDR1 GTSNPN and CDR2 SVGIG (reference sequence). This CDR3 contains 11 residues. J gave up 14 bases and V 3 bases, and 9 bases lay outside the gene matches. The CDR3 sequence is CAWSRQGRGFF. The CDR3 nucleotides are TGTGCCTGGAGCCGACAGGGCCGCGGATTCTTT.

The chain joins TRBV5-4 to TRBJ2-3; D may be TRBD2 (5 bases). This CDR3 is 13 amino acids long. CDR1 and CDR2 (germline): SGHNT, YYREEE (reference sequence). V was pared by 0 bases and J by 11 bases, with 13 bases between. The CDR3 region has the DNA TGTGCCAGCAGCTTGGCGGGATCGCATGGGCAGTATTTT. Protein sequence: CASSLAGSHGQYF.

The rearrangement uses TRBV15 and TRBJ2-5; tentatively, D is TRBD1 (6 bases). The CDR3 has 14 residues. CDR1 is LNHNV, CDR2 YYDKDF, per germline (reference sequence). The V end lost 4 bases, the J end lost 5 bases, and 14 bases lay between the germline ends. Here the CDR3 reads CATSNRAWGETQYF. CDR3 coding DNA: TGTGCCACCAGCAACAGGGCATGGGGTGAGACCCAGTACTTC.

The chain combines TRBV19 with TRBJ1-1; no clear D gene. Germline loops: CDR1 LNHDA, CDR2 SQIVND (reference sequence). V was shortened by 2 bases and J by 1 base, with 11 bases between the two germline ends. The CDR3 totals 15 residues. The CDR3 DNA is TGTGCCAGTAGTATAAAGGACGACTCGAACACTGAAGCTTTCTTT. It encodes CASSIKDDSNTEAFF.

The CDR3 sequence: CASSTPGARTDTQYF. For the CDR3, the DNA is TGTGCCAGCAGTACTCCGGGGGCCCGCACAGATACGCAGTATTTT. The chain carries TRBV6-1 and TRBJ2-3; D might be TRBD1 or TRBD2, each matching 6 bases. CDR3 length equals 15 residues. Germline CDR1 MNHNS, CDR2 SASEGT. Trimming shortened V by 5 bases and J by 1 base, and 13 bases separated the two germline ends.

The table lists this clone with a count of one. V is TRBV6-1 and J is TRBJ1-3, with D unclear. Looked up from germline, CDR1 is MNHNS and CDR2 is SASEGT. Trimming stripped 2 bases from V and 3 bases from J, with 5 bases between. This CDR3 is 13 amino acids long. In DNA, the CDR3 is TGTGCCAGCAGTGAAACGTTTGGAAACACCATATATTTT. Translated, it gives CASSETFGNTIYF.